The 8 T cell receptor beta chains below all came from one sample that was sequenced in a study of blood T cell repertoires in COVID-19 (TCRdb year 2020). Libraries were built with the immunoSEQ multiplex PCR assay. TCRdb re-hosts the immuneACCESS table, in-frame sequences only. Its copies lack some clones; in the studies checked, an unresolved V gene accounts for under half of them, and the cause for the rest is not known. The sample data list 350,000 to 450,000 clones, and 85% of these were observed just once. The ten biggest clones cover roughly 3.6% of the sample. The sample consisted of peripheral blood. These receptors came from a woman under 30 with acute or convalescent COVID-19.

The table lists this clone with many counts. The gene calls are TRBV6-2 or TRBV6-3 and TRBJ1-1; D ambiguous. V lost 2 bases and J 0 bases, leaving 4 bases between the germline ends. This CDR3 spans 13 amino acids. Looked up from germline, CDR1 is MNHEY and CDR2 is SVGEGT. CDR3 loop: CASSYTVNTEAFF. The CDR3 DNA sequence: TGTGCCAGCAGTTACACTGTGAACACTGAAGCTTTCTTT.

CDR3 bases: TGTGCCAGCAGCGAATACAGGGGGTCACGCGAGCAGTACTTC. Protein: CASSEYRGSREQYF. J is TRBJ2-7 and V is TRBV11-2; TRBD1 aligns across 8 bases. CDR3 length: 14 amino acids. The V gene's germline CDR1 is SGHAT and CDR2 FQNNGV. The trim removed 5 bases at V and 6 bases at J, leaving 9 bases unmatched.

V gene TRBV5-1 combines with J gene TRBJ1-1; D unresolved. The CDR3 covers 14 residues. Trimming cost V 1 base and J 5 bases, with 12 bases left between them. Germline V lookup: CDR1 SGHRS, CDR2 YFSETQ. CDR3 nucleotides: TGCGCCAGCAGCTTGTTACAGTTCGAGACTGAAGCTTTCTTT. Protein: CASSLLQFETEAFF.

V gene TRBV18 combines with J gene TRBJ1-3, with TRBD1 matching 7 bases. The CDR3 runs 16 residues. Germline V gives CDR1 KGHSH, CDR2 LQKENI. The V and J ends lost 2 bases and 0 bases, in that order; junction bases with no gene match: 4. This chain's CDR3 is CASSPRRGPSGNTIYF. The CDR3 region has the DNA TGTGCCAGCTCACCAAGAAGGGGGCCCTCTGGAAACACCATATATTTT. Based on the CDR3 plus reference TRBV18 and TRBJ1-3, the full variable domain is NAGVMQNPRHLVRRRGQEARLRCSPMKGHSHVYWYRQLPEEGLKFMVYLQKENIIDESGMPKERFSAEFPKEGPSILRIQQVVRGDSAAYFCASSPRRGPSGNTIYFGEGSWLTVV.

This clone was recorded a few times. Here the CDR3 DNA reads TGTGCCAGCAGCTCCGGTTTGAATGAGCAGTTCTTC. Translating it yields CASSSGLNEQFF. This rearrangement joins TRBV7-3 to TRBJ2-1, with no clear D. Germline V gene sequence: CDR1 SGHTA, CDR2 FQGTGA. This CDR3 region has 12 residues. The V and J ends lost 4 bases and 7 bases respectively, with 8 bases between them. Full variable domain (remainder filled in from reference TRBV7-3 and TRBJ2-1): GAGVSQTPSNKVTEKGKYVELRCDPISGHTALYWYRQSLGQGPEFLIYFQGTGAADDSGLPNDRFFAVRPEGSVSTLKIQRTERGDSAVYLCASSSGLNEQFFGPGTRLTVL.

The rearrangement uses TRBV7-3 and TRBJ2-3, with 10 bases that match TRBD2. The CDR3 is made up of 16 amino acids. From germline, CDR1 is SGHTA and CDR2 FQGTGA. After removal of 4 bases from V and 1 base from J, the junction contained 5 bases not matched to a gene. The CDR3 sequence: CASSSPAGGGTDTQYF. Written as DNA, the CDR3 is TGTGCCAGCAGCTCACCAGCGGGAGGGGGCACAGATACGCAGTATTTT.

The chain carries TRBV7-3 and TRBJ2-1, with 9 positions matching TRBD2. Germline trimming cut 2 bases from V and 6 bases from J; bases unmatched to any gene: 8. This CDR3 is built from 16 residues. Germline lookup yields CDR1 SGHTA and CDR2 FQGTGA. CDR3 loop: CASSLLSGSAINEQFF. CDR3 in DNA: TGTGCCAGCAGCTTACTTAGCGGGAGTGCCATCAATGAGCAGTTCTTC. Full variable domain (outside the CDR3, taken from reference TRBV7-3 and TRBJ2-1): GAGVSQTPSNKVTEKGKYVELRCDPISGHTALYWYRQSLGQGPEFLIYFQGTGAADDSGLPNDRFFAVRPEGSVSTLKIQRTERGDSAVYLCASSLLSGSAINEQFFGPGTRLTVL.

This clone was detected a few times. Other DNA sequences in this specimen translate into the identical CDR3. The chain combines TRBV15 with TRBJ2-7; the D gene is possibly TRBD1 (7 bases). The CDR3 sequence is 13 residues long. Germline-derived CDR1 and CDR2 are LNHNV and YYDKDF (reference sequence). The germline V and J ends were trimmed by 0 bases and 7 bases, with 10 bases remaining between them. CDR3 in DNA: TGTGCCACCAGCAGAGACAGGGGGAGGGAGCAGTACTTC. Translating gives CATSRDRGREQYF. Filled out from reference TRBV15 and TRBJ2-7, the complete variable domain reads DAMVIQNPRYQVTQFGKPVTLSCSQTLNHNVMYWYQQKSSQAPKLLFHYYDKDFNNEADTPDNFQSRRPNTSFCFLDIRSPGLGDTAMYLCATSRDRGREQYFGPGTRLTVT.